This T cell receptor beta chain was sequenced in a study of Ad26.COV2.S vaccination and SARS-CoV-2 variants (TCRdb year 2021). At the level of the whole study: Vaccine-arm donors came from COV1001, a multicentre, randomized, double-blind, placebo-controlled phase I-IIa trial of Ad26.COV2.S in healthy adults. Ad26.COV2.S was administered intramuscularly at 5 x 10^10 or 1 x 10^11 viral particles, either as a single shot or as two shots given 56 days apart. TCRbeta repertoire sequencing was used to assess the specificity and breadth of SARS-CoV-2-reactive T cell receptors after Ad26.COV2.S vaccination. The TCR-sequenced set comprised approximately 30 samples: some 19 Ad26.COV2.S vaccine recipients, 5 placebo recipients and 8 SARS-CoV-2 convalescent individuals. Participants in the trial were split at random into five groups of five each, receiving low-dose or high-dose Ad26.COV2.S once or twice, or else placebo on both occasions. Investigators remained blinded to trial group allocation during experiments and outcome assessment. On the study overall, not on this receptor specifically: The study lacked the statistical power to compare responses across vaccine doses or regimens. After vaccination, spike-specific CD8+ and CD4+ T cell responses were reported to show substantial breadth. According to the authors, total T cell responses may have been underestimated by the TCR breadth and depth analyses. Vaccine and placebo recipients had similar non-spike TCR breadth, a finding consistent with the vaccine containing only spike. Higher spike-specific TCR breadth was observed in Ad26.COV2.S recipients than in placebo recipients (P = 0.0014).

V is reduced by 6 bases and J by 0 bases, leaving a spacing of 8 bases between them. There are 14 amino acids in the CDR3, from cysteine to phenylalanine inclusive. Left in the record is the CDR3 DNA by itself, 42 bases read in frame from the first base. CDR1 and CDR2 are drawn from the germline V gene: MNHNS, SASEGT. The table lists this clone with a count of one. No cognate antigen has been identified for it. No base-level quality is on record; no much larger clone is a single base apart. The immunoSEQ Assay was used to sequence TCRbeta CDR3 regions. After extraction, genomic DNA underwent amplification by bias-controlled multiplex PCR, followed by high-throughput sequencing. Regarding the original processing steps: Collapsing and filtering of sequences were performed to quantify the absolute abundance of each unique TCRbeta CDR3 region. T cell fraction was estimated by normalizing TCRbeta template counts to usable DNA, which was measured by amplifying reference genes present in all nucleated cells. Repertoire TCRs were annotated as SARS-CoV-2-specific when V gene, CDR3 amino acid sequence and J gene were exactly matched to a known reactive TCR set. MIRA supplied the reference SARS-CoV-2 TCR set, which was filtered for enrichment in COVID-19-positive ImmuneCODE repertoires so that public or cross-reactive TCRs were removed. Using the MIRA antigens, annotated TCRs were further analysed by specific ORF or by position within an ORF. Breadth was defined as annotated unique rearrangements over total unique productive rearrangements; depth was the summed frequency of those rearrangements. TCR breadth was compared between groups using two-sided Wilcoxon rank-sum tests. TCRdb carries this immuneACCESS record with in-frame sequences only. Its versions omit some clonotypes, under half of them owing to an unresolved V gene in the studies checked, with the rest unexplained. The D gene and trimming were derived from the DNA, and the V and J assignments and clone size from that table. A total of 300,000 to 400,000 clones appear in this sample, roughly 80% of them only once. 2.1% of the sample is in the top ten clones.

The treatment or condition label here, explained by the study, means: around 19 received Ad26.COV2.S at low or high dose, single or two shots; roughly five received placebo; per-sample allocation not given. For vaccine and placebo recipients, repertoires were sequenced using samples collected on day 63 after the first injection. Between 29 July and 7 August 2020, Cohort 1b enrolled some 25 adults aged 18-55 years at one site in Boston, USA. Ad26.COV2.S was a replication-incompetent adenovirus type 26 vector that expressed a prefusion-stabilized SARS-CoV-2 spike protein derived from the original Wuhan strain.

The sequence links TRBV6-1 to TRBJ1-4; the D region possibly corresponds to TRBD1 (5 bases align). The receptor was isolated from a person aged 18 to 59 who received the Ad26.COV2.S COVID-19 vaccine or a placebo. This material consisted of peripheral blood, taken in a trial of Ad26.COV2.S vaccine versus placebo. The DNA is as follows: TGTGCCAGCAGGAGACAGCCAACTAATGAAAAACTGTTTTTT. This encodes CASRRQPTNEKLFF.